A selection of T cell receptor beta chains follows, all from one sample in a study of cytomegalovirus exposure and HLA in healthy donors. The protocol was immunoSEQ multiplex PCR, while the TCRdb copy is restricted to in-frame clones and leaves out a portion. The profile covers 200,000 or so clones, with approximately 78% appearing a single time and approximately 6.5% taken by the ten largest. Input material: PBMCs. The receptor set was obtained from a woman aged 45-60 years in good health and CMV-seropositive. CDR3s include the opening cysteine and the closing phenylalanine or tryptophan. The D gene is left open where the match is weak. A row's size may be missing; if present it is once, few, many or a size class.

>.|TRBJ1-2|TRBV6-5|TRBD1
CASRITGTGDYGYTF
TGTGCCAGCAGAATAACCGGGACAGGGGACTATGGCTACACCTTC
>.|TRBJ2-7|TRBV12-1|.
CASSPPLPGGPRSYEQYF
TGTGCCAGCAGCCCCCCCCTACCGGGAGGGCCTCGCTCCTACGAGCAGTACTTC
>few|TRBJ1-2|TRBV28|.
CASSSAGAQSGYTF
TGTGCCAGCAGTTCGGCGGGGGCACAGAGTGGCTACACCTTC
>.|TRBJ1-1|TRBV5-1|.
CASKPRGQNTEAFF
TGCGCCAGCAAGCCCCGAGGACAGAACACTGAAGCTTTCTTT
>.|TRBJ1-2|TRBV5-4|.
CASSLGGVNYGYTF
TGTGCCAGCAGCTTGGGGGGGGTCAACTATGGCTACACCTTC
>.|TRBJ1-1|TRBV6-6|TRBD1
CASSYPDRGNTEAFF
TGTGCCAGCAGTTACCCCGACAGGGGGAACACTGAAGCTTTCTTT
>once|TRBJ2-1|TRBV6-5|TRBD1
CASRTTGDNEQFF
TGTGCCAGCAGAACTACAGGGGACAATGAGCAGTTCTTC
>.|TRBJ2-1|TRBV4-3|.
CASSQGGDRSYNEQFF
TGCGCCAGCAGCCAAGGGGGGGACCGCTCCTACAATGAGCAGTTCTTC
>.|TRBJ1-2|TRBV5-1|.
CASALIMQGGGYTF
TGCGCCAGCGCGCTCATCATGCAGGGTGGTGGCTACACCTTC
>many|TRBJ2-1|TRBV4-3|.
CASSQDAFQRQFF
TGCGCCAGCAGCCAAGATGCGTTCCAGCGGCAGTTCTTC
>few|TRBJ2-7|TRBV10-3|TRBD1
CATRTGTGMRQYF
TGTGCCACCCGGACCGGGACAGGGATGCGGCAGTACTTC
>.|TRBJ1-2|TRBV21-1|.
CASSKERRGDYGYTF
TGTGCCAGCAGCAAAGAACGCAGGGGAGACTATGGCTACACCTTC
>.|TRBJ2-5|TRBV6-5|TRBD1
CASSNNLQGQETQYF
TGTGCCAGCAGTAACAACCTACAGGGGCAAGAGACCCAGTACTTC
>.|TRBJ2-7|TRBV6-1|TRBD1
CASSELTGDNEQYF
TGTGCCAGCAGTGAACTGACAGGGGACAACGAGCAGTACTTC
>.|TRBJ1-1|TRBV5-1|.
CASSPGEGGSRNTEAFF
TGCGCCAGCAGCCCAGGGGAGGGAGGCTCACGGAACACTGAAGCTTTCTTT
>.|TRBJ2-7|TRBV5-1|TRBD2
CASSFIAGVFSYEQYF
TGCGCCAGCAGCTTCATAGCGGGAGTGTTCTCCTACGAGCAGTACTTC
>.|TRBJ1-6|TRBV18|.
CASRQEKNSPLHF
TGTGCCAGCCGACAGGAGAAAAATTCACCCCTCCACTTT
>.|TRBJ1-2|TRBV27|.
CASSLGLGAYYGYTF
TGTGCCAGCAGTTTGGGACTCGGGGCCTACTATGGCTACACCTTC
>.|TRBJ1-6|TRBV10-3|TRBD1
CAISAGTGGSSPLHF
TGTGCCATCAGTGCCGGGACAGGGGGCAGTTCACCCCTCCACTTT
>.|TRBJ2-2|TRBV5-1|.
CASSLAGGTDTGELFF
TGCGCCAGCAGCTTGGCGGGCGGGACGGACACCGGGGAGCTGTTTTTT
>.|TRBJ2-7|TRBV30|.
CAWEGGTGEQYF
TGTGCCTGGGAGGGGGGGACTGGAGAGCAGTACTTC
>.|TRBJ1-2|TRBV6-6|.
CASSHDLQGIYGYTF
TGTGCCAGCAGTCATGACTTACAGGGAATCTATGGCTACACCTTC
>.|TRBJ2-1|TRBV6-1|TRBD2
CASSDSGRSHNEQFF
TGTGCCAGCAGCGACAGCGGGAGATCCCACAATGAGCAGTTCTTC
>.|TRBJ2-7|TRBV5-1|.
CASSRKGQGNREQYF
TGCGCCAGCAGCCGAAAGGGGCAGGGGAACCGCGAGCAGTACTTC
>.|TRBJ2-2|TRBV5-1|.
CASSLGQATGELFF
TGCGCCAGCAGCTTGGGCCAGGCCACCGGGGAGCTGTTTTTT
>.|TRBJ2-1|TRBV13|TRBD1
CASSLVQGADEQFF
TGTGCCAGCAGCTTAGTCCAGGGGGCCGATGAGCAGTTCTTC
>.|TRBJ1-5|TRBV28|TRBD1
CASSVIGTVQPQHF
TGTGCCAGCAGCGTGATTGGGACAGTGCAGCCCCAGCATTTT
>.|TRBJ2-4|TRBV7-9|.
CASSYKLRTDTKNIQYF
TGTGCCAGCAGCTACAAGCTAAGGACGGACACCAAAAACATTCAGTACTTC
>.|TRBJ1-5|TRBV28|TRBD1
CASSSSGTGNGQPQHF
TGTGCCAGCAGTTCTTCCGGGACAGGGAACGGTCAGCCCCAGCATTTT
>.|TRBJ2-7|TRBV6-6|TRBD1
CASSTDGQGSLIEQYF
TGTGCCAGCAGTACCGACGGACAGGGGAGTTTGATCGAGCAGTACTTC
>.|TRBJ1-1|TRBV4-2|.
CASSQDGWEEGRNTEAFF
TGTGCCAGCAGCCAAGACGGGTGGGAGGAAGGGAGGAACACTGAAGCTTTCTTT
>once|TRBJ2-7|TRBV18|.
CASSQVGNSYEQYF
TGTGCCAGCTCGCAGGTCGGCAATTCCTACGAGCAGTACTTC
>.|TRBJ1-2|TRBV27|TRBD1
CASSARQGLYGYTF
TGTGCCAGCAGTGCCAGACAGGGCCTCTATGGCTACACCTTC
>few|TRBJ2-3|TRBV28|.
CASSLRSPTDTQYF
TGTGCCAGCAGTTTGCGGTCCCCTACAGATACGCAGTATTTT
>few|TRBJ2-2|TRBV2|TRBD1
CASSRQGTGELFF
TGTGCCAGCAGTCGACAGGGCACCGGGGAGCTGTTTTTT
>.|TRBJ2-5|TRBV7-9|TRBD2
CASSLTSGIQETQYF
TGTGCCAGCAGCTTGACTAGCGGGATACAAGAGACCCAGTACTTC
>.|TRBJ2-7|TRBV5-1|TRBD2
CASSLTVDYSGRAKYF
TGCGCCAGCAGCTTGACTGTGGATTATAGCGGGAGGGCCAAGTACTTC
>.|TRBJ2-3|TRBV9|TRBD2
CASSSPGGGDTQYF
TGTGCCAGCAGCTCCCCCGGCGGGGGGGATACGCAGTATTTT
>.|TRBJ1-4|TRBV29-1|.
CSVAGAGGTANEKLFF
TGCAGCGTTGCAGGGGCGGGAGGGACCGCTAATGAAAAACTGTTTTTT
>.|TRBJ2-1|TRBV11-2|.
CASSLGGVRYNEQFF
TGTGCCAGCAGCCTTGGCGGGGTTAGATACAATGAGCAGTTCTTC
>.|TRBJ2-7|TRBV18|.
CASSPPTASYEQYF
TGTGCCAGCTCACCCCCTACAGCCTCCTACGAGCAGTACTTC
>.|TRBJ2-2|TRBV7-6|TRBD2
CASSPRTSVDTGELFF
TGTGCCAGCAGCCCGCGGACTAGCGTGGACACCGGGGAGCTGTTTTTT
>.|TRBJ2-3|TRBV19|TRBD2
CASSIGPGLETDTQYF
TGTGCCAGTAGTATAGGGCCGGGACTAGAGACAGATACGCAGTATTTT
>.|TRBJ2-7|TRBV7-2|TRBD1
CASSSGTGVPYEQYF
TGTGCCAGCAGCTCCGGGACAGGGGTCCCCTACGAGCAGTACTTC
>.|TRBJ2-7|TRBV5-6|.
CASSLFLAYEQYF
TGTGCCAGCAGCTTGTTTCTAGCCTACGAGCAGTACTTC
>.|TRBJ1-3|TRBV11-2|.
CASSLERTGNTIYF
TGTGCCAGCAGCTTAGAGAGGACTGGAAACACCATATATTTT
>few|TRBJ1-4|TRBV18|.
CASSPRGGSDEKLFF
TGTGCCAGCTCACCACGGGGGGGTTCCGATGAAAAACTGTTTTTT
>.|TRBJ2-1|TRBV27|TRBD2
CASSHSGSSYNEQFF
TGTGCCAGCAGTCACAGCGGGAGCTCCTACAATGAGCAGTTCTTC
>.|TRBJ1-4|TRBV27|TRBD1
CASSFSGTGYEKLFF
TGTGCCAGCAGTTTTTCCGGGACAGGGTATGAAAAACTGTTTTTT
>.|TRBJ1-1|TRBV7-2|TRBD1
CASSLQQGGYTEAFF
TGTGCCAGCAGCTTACAACAGGGGGGCTACACTGAAGCTTTCTTT
>.|TRBJ2-5|TRBV29-1|.
CITPRGGGPIETQYF
TGCATCACCCCTCGGGGCGGAGGGCCGATTGAGACCCAGTACTTC
>.|TRBJ2-3|TRBV18|.
CASSLSLRGRDTQYF
TGTGCCAGCTCACTATCCCTCAGGGGTAGAGATACGCAGTATTTT
>.|TRBJ1-5|TRBV7-9|TRBD1
CSSSLTGGKGQPQHF
TGTTCCAGCAGCCTCACAGGGGGTAAAGGTCAGCCCCAGCATTTT
>few|TRBJ2-2|TRBV19|TRBD2
CASSNLAGNTGELFF
TGTGCCAGTAGTAACCTAGCGGGGAACACCGGGGAGCTGTTTTTT